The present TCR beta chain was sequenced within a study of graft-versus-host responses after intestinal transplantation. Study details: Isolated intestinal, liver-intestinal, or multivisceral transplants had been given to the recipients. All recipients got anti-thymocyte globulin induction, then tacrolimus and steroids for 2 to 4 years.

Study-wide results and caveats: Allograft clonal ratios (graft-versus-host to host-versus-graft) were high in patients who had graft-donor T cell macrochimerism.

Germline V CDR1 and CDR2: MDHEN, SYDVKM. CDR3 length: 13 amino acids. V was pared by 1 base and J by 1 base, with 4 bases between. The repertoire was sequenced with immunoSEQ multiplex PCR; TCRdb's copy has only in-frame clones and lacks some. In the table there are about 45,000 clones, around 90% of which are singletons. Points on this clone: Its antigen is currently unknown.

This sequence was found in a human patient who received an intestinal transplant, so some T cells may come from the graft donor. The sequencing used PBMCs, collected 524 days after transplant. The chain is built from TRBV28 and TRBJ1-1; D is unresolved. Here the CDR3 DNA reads TGTGCCAGCAGTTTATCAGGGAACACTGAAGCTTTCTTT. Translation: CASSLSGNTEAFF.